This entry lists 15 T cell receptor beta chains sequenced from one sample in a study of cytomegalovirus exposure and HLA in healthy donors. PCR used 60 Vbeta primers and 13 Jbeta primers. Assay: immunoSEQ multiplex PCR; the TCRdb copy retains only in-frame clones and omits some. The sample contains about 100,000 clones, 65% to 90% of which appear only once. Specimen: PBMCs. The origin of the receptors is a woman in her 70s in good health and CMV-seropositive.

CDR3 DNA sequence: TGTGCCAGCAGTTTATCGACCGGGACAGAAGAGACCCAGTACTTC. It specifies CASSLSTGTEETQYF. V gene TRBV27 combines with J gene TRBJ2-5, with 7 nucleotides matching TRBD1. Germline-derived CDR1 and CDR2 are MNHEY and SMNVEV (reference sequence). There are 15 residues in the CDR3. Trimming took 0 bases from V and 3 from J; bases not matched to a gene: 4.

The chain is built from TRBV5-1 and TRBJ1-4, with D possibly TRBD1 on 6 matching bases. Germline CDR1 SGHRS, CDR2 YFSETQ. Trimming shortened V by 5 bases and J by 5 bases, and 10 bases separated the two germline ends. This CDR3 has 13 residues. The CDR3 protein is CASRVGANEKLFF. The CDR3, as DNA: TGCGCCAGCAGAGTGGGGGCGAATGAAAAACTGTTTTTT.

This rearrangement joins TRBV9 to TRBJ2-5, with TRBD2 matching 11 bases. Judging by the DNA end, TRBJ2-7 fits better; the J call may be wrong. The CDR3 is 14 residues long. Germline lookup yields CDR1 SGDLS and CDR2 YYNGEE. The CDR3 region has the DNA TGTGCCAGCAATCCTAGCGGGGGGAACTACGAGCAGTACTTC. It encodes CASNPSGGNYEQYF.

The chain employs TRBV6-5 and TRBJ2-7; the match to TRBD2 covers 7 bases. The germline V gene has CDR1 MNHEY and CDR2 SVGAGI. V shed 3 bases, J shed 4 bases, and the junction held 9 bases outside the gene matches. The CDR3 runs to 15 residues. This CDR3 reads CASSYSPRGDYEQYF. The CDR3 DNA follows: TGTGCCAGCAGTTATTCCCCACGGGGGGATTACGAGCAGTACTTC.

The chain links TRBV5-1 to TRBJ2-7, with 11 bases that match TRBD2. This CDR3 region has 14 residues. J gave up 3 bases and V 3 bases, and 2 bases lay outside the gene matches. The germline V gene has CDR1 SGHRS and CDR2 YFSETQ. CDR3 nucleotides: TGCGCCAGCAGCTCTAGCGGGAGGAACTACGAGCAGTACTTC. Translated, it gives CASSSSGRNYEQYF.

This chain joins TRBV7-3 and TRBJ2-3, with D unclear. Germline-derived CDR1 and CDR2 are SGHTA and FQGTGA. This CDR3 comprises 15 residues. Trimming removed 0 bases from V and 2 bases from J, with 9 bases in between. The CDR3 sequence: CASSLTSQDTDTQYF. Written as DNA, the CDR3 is TGTGCCAGCAGCTTAACGTCGCAGGACACAGATACGCAGTATTTT.

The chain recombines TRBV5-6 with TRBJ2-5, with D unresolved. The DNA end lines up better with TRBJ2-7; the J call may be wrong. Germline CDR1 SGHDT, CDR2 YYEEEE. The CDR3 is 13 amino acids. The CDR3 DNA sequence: TGTGCCAGCAGCCCTGATGTGCAGGCCGAGCAGTACTTC. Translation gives CASSPDVQAEQYF.

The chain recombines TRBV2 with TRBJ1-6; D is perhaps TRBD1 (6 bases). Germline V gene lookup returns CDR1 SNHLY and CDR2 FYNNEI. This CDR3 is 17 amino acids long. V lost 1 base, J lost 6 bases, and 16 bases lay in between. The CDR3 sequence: CASSEVGLTGGNSPLHF. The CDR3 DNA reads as TGTGCCAGCAGTGAAGTTGGGTTGACAGGAGGTAATTCACCCCTCCACTTT.

The CDR3 here is CASRQTGAASGANVLTF. The CDR3 nucleotides are TGTGCCAGTAGACAGACAGGAGCAGCCTCTGGGGCCAACGTCCTGACTTTC. V usage is TRBV19 and J usage is TRBJ2-6; tentatively, D is TRBD1 (6 bases). With 6 bases removed from V and 0 bases from J, the gap between germline ends came to 15 bases. The CDR3 loop spans 17 amino acids. Germline V gene lookup returns CDR1 LNHDA and CDR2 SQIVND (reference sequence).

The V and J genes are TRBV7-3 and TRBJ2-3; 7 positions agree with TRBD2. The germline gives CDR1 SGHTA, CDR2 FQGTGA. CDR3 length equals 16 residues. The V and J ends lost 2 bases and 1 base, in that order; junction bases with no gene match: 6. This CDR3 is CASSLYGGSGTDTQYF. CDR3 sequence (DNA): TGTGCCAGCAGCTTATATGGCGGGAGTGGCACAGATACGCAGTATTTT.

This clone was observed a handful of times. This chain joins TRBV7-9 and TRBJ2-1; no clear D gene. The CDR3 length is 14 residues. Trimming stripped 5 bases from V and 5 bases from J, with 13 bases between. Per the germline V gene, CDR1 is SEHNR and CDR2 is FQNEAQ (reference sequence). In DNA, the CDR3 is TGTGCCAGCAGCAGGCACCTCCAGGACAATGAGCAGTTCTTC. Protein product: CASSRHLQDNEQFF.

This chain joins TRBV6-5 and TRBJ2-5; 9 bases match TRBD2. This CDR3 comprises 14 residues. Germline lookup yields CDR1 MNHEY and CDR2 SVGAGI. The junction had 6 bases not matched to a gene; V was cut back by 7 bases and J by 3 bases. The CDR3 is CASKDGGREETQYF. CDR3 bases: TGTGCCAGCAAGGACGGCGGGAGGGAAGAGACCCAGTACTTC.

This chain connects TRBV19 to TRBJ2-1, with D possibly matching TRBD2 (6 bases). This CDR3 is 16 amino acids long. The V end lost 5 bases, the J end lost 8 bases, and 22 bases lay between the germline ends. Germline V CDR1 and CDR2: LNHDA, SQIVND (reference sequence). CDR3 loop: CASSVFSGLQQYEQFF. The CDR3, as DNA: TGTGCCAGTAGTGTTTTTTCGGGACTGCAACAATATGAGCAGTTCTTC. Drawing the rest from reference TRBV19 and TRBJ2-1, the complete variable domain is DGGITQSPKYLFRKEGQNVTLSCEQNLNHDAMYWYRQDPGQGLRLIYYSQIVNDFQKGDIAEGYSVSREKKESFPLTVTSAQKNPTAFYLCASSVFSGLQQYEQFFGPGTRLTVL.

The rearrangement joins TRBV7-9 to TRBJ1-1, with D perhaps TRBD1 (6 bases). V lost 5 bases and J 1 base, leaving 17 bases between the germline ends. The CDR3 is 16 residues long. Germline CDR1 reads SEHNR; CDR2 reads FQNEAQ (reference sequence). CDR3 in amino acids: CASSPRRGGGNTEAFF. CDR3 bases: TGTGCCAGCAGCCCTCGTCGCGGGGGCGGGAACACTGAAGCTTTCTTT. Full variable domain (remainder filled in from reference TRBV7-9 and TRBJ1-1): DTGVSQNPRHKITKRGQNVTFRCDPISEHNRLYWYRQTLGQGPEFLTYFQNEAQLEKSRLLSDRFSAERPKGSFSTLEIQRTEQGDSAMYLCASSPRRGGGNTEAFFGQGTRLTVV.

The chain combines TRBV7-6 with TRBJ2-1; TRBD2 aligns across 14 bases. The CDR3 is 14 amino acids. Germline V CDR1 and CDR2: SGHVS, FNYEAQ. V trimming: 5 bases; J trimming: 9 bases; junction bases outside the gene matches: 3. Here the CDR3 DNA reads TGTGCCAGCAGCCTAGGGACTAGCGGGGGTGAGCAGTTCTTC. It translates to CASSLGTSGGEQFF.